This T cell receptor beta chain was sequenced during a study of cytomegalovirus exposure and HLA in healthy donors. This CDR3 has 14 residues. From germline, CDR1 is MNHEY and CDR2 SVGAGI. The ends were cut back, 0 bases at V and 5 bases at J, with 10 bases in the middle. Both 60 Vbeta primers and 13 Jbeta primers went into the PCR. Assay used: immunoSEQ multiplex PCR; TCRdb lists only in-frame clones, some missing. The table has about 150,000 clones, roughly 70% seen once. The sequence came from a male donor in good health and CMV-seronegative. The genes are TRBV6-5 and TRBJ2-5; D unclear. The sequencing input was PBMCs. CDR3 coding DNA: TGTGCCAGCAGTTACTCGGGTCCCAGGGAGACCCAGTACTTC. Amino acids: CASSYSGPRETQYF.